What follows is one T cell receptor (beta chain) and its context. Its specificity is not known. Other DNA sequences within the sample encode an identical CDR3. The sample comes from a study of T cell responses to AZD1222 COVID-19 vaccine. General study points: Across the whole spike, CD4 TCRs peaked at regions 160-218 and 743-854.

Sequencing was performed with immunoSEQ multiplex PCR; in TCRdb, only in-frame clones are kept and a portion is missing. The table includes some 140,000 clones, more than 85% detected once. The specimen comprised peripheral blood, sampled on day 0 of AZD1222 vaccination. This clonotype was obtained from an adult in good health.

The CDR3 DNA reads as TGTGCCAGCTCACCACCCAGCACAGATACGCAGTATTTT. The encoded protein is CASSPPSTDTQYF. The V gene is TRBV18, the J gene TRBJ2-3; unclear D gene. CDR1 and CDR2 from the germline V gene are KGHSH and LQKENI. This CDR3 is 13 amino acids long. V lost 0 bases and J lost 0, with 1 base in between.